This TCR beta chain was documented in a study of T cell clones after liver transplantation. Study-wide background: Post-transplant blood was tracked for graft-donor-reactive T cell clones identified in a pre-transplant mixed lymphocyte reaction.

Repertoires were generated with immunoSEQ multiplex PCR, while TCRdb's copy carries only in-frame clones and drops some. This sample yields 65,000 to 85,000 clones, of which 80% to 90% are seen a single time; less than 2.5% belongs to the top ten. This specimen was CD4+ T cells from blood, taken 48 months after liver transplant. The source of this sequence is a human patient who received a liver transplant. T cells may partly derive from the graft donor.

This CDR3 reads CASSPRQASYEQYF. The DNA of the CDR3 is TGTGCCAGCAGCCCCAGACAGGCCTCCTACGAGCAGTACTTC. The chain recombines TRBV5-5 with TRBJ2-7; TRBD1 might be the D (6 bases). Trimming shortened V by 4 bases and J by 0 bases, and 11 bases separated the two germline ends. In germline, CDR1 is SGHKS, CDR2 YYEKEE (reference sequence). The CDR3 is made up of 14 amino acids.